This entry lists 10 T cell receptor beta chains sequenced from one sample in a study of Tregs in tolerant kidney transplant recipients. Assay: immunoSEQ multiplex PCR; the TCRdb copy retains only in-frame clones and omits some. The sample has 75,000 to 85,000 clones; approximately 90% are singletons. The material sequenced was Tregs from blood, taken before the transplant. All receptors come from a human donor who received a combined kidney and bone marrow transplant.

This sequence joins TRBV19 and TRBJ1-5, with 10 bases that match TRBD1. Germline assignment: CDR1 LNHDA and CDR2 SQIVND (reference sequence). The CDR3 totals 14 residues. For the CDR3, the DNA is TGTGCTACTACCGGGACAGGGGGCAATCAGCCCCAGCATTTT. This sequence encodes CATTGTGGNQPQHF.

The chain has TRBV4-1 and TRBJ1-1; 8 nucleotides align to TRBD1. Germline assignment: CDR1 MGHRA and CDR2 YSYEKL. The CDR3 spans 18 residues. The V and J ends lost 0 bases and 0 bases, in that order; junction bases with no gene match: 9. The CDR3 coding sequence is TGCGCCAGCAGCCAAGAAGGGGCTCCGGGACAGGTGAACACTGAAGCTTTCTTT. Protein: CASSQEGAPGQVNTEAFF.

CDR3 sequence: CASSQLQGSGNTIYF. CDR3 bases: TGCGCCAGCAGCCAGCTCCAGGGCTCTGGAAACACCATATATTTT. This rearrangement joins TRBV4-3 to TRBJ1-3; weak D call: TRBD1 (5 bases). This CDR3 region has 15 residues. Germline V gene data show CDR1 as LGHNA and CDR2 as YSLEER. V lost 3 bases to trimming and J lost 0 bases, with 9 bases between them.

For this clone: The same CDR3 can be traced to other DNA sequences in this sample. The CDR3 reads CASSSRGREQYF. The CDR3 DNA is TGTGCCAGCAGTTCTAGGGGGCGCGAGCAGTACTTC. This chain joins TRBV28 and TRBJ2-7; 7 bases are shared with TRBD1. Germline assignment: CDR1 MDHEN and CDR2 SYDVKM. CDR3 size: 12 residues. Trimming removed 4 bases from V and 6 bases from J; junction bases left unmatched: 3.

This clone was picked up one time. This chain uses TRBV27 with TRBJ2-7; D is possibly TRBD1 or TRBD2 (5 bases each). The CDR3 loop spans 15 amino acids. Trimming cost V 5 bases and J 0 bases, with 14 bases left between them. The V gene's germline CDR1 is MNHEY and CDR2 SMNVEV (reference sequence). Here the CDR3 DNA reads TGTGCCAGCAGTCCCCAGGGACGGATCTCCTACGAGCAGTACTTC. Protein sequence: CASSPQGRISYEQYF.

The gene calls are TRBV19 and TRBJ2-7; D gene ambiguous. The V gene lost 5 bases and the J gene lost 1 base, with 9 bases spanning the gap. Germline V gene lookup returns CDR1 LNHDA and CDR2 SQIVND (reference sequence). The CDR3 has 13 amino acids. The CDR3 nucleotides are TGTGCCAGTAGTGTCGCTTGGTCCTACGAGCAGTACTTC. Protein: CASSVAWSYEQYF.

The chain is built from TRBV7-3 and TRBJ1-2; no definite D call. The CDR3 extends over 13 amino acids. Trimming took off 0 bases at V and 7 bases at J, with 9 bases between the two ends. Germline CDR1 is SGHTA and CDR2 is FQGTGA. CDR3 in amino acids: CASSLTAGGGYTF. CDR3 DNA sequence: TGTGCCAGCAGCTTAACTGCCGGCGGTGGCTACACCTTC.

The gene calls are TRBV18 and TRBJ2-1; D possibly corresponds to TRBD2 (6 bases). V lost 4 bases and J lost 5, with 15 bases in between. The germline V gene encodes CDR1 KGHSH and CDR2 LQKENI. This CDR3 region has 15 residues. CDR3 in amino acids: CASSLTRTGNNEQFF. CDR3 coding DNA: TGTGCCAGCTCACTGACTAGGACGGGTAACAATGAGCAGTTCTTC.

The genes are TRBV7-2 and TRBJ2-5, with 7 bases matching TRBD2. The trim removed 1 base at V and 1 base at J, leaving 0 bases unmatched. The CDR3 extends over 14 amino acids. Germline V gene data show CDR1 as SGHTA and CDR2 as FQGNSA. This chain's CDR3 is CASSLGGGQETQYF. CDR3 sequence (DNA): TGTGCCAGCAGCTTAGGCGGGGGCCAAGAGACCCAGTACTTC. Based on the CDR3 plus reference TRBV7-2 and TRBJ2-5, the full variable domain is GAGVSQSPSNKVTEKGKDVELRCDPISGHTALYWYRQSLGQGLEFLIYFQGNSAPDKSGLPSDRFSAERTGGSVSTLTIQRTQQEDSAVYLCASSLGGGQETQYFGPGTRLLVL.

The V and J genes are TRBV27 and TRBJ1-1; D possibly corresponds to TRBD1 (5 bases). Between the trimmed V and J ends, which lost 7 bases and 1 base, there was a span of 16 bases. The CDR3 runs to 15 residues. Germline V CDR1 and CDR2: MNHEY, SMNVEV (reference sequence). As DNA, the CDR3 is TGTGCCAGCACCTTACTCGGACATGAGAACACTGAAGCTTTCTTT. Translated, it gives CASTLLGHENTEAFF.